This is a list of T cell receptor beta chains from one sample in a study of cytomegalovirus exposure and HLA in healthy donors. The table came from immunoSEQ multiplex PCR; TCRdb's copy has only in-frame clones and leaves some out. The sample comprises 110,000 to 150,000 clones, 73% of which are singletons, and around 14% rests with the top ten. What was sequenced was PBMCs. These TCRs come from a human donor in good health. Each CDR3 is given with its conserved first and last residue.

v_call cdr3_aa
TRBV6-5 CASSYGAGSNYGYTF
TRBV11-2 CASSPDRLARREQFF
TRBV2 CASSQDRSEVYGYTF
TRBV2 CASGAYAGAANTGELFF
TRBV5-1 CASSSQTAREQYF
TRBV18 CASSQEGEQYF
TRBV11-2 CASSQGRGGETQYF
TRBV6-4 CASSDTEGTGETGELFF
TRBV19 CASSGGISGNTIYF
TRBV30 CAWGLLAHEQYF
TRBV15 CATLRQGMNTEAFF
TRBV29-1 CSVRGDYGYTF
TRBV12-5 CASQWTGTGELFF
TRBV19 CASSTTLLSYSNQPQHF
TRBV6-1 CASSELGQIYEQYF
TRBV5-1 CASSWGQGNTEAFF
TRBV6-6 CASSASGGSYEQYF
TRBV7-2 CASSSAVSQYF
TRBV27 CASSPQPYSQDEQYF
TRBV5-4 CASSFQGLRNYGYTF
TRBV6-5 CASSYNVGSYEQYF
TRBV7-9 CASSLAGARFYEQYF
TRBV7-6 CASSLRTGGYTGELFF
TRBV30 CAWSLRRTGEGNEQFF
TRBV15 CATSRGGPGFYNEQFF
TRBV4-1 CASSQEGAQYNEQFF
TRBV5-4 CASSLLRQGQGHGYTF
TRBV5-1 CASSTGQLAKNIQYF
TRBV6-1 CASRITGQKNEKLFF
TRBV6-5 CASGAVGQPQHF
TRBV5-1 CASSLDRNSGANVLTF
TRBV5-1 CASSAEPNANTGELFF
TRBV5-4 CASSSQETQYF
TRBV10-2 CASSKLAGGYNEQFF
TRBV15 CATSRPGTGDQPQHF